Below, one T cell receptor (beta chain) is given with its context. An end of the junction differs from the germline gene, which may be a read error. The read comes to an end 3 residues before the CDR3 does, leaving the germline J gene to fill in the end. This sample is part of a study of T cells in women clearing cervical HPV infection. Study overall: Women with histologically confirmed HPV16-related CIN3 or worse, 2 with invasive cancer, served as cases.

The CDR3 is 13 residues long. Per germline, CDR1 SSHAT and CDR2 FNYEAQ (reference sequence). Only in-frame clones appear in the TCRdb table, and some are missing; sequencing was by immunoSEQ multiplex PCR. The sample is made up of 20,000 to 25,000 clones, and the top ten hold under 10% of it. Material for sequencing was blood buffy coat. The chain combines TRBV7-7 with TRBJ2-3, with a weak D call TRBD2 (6 bases). The clonotype comes from a woman between 18 and 70 years old with a cervical HPV16 infection that either progressed to CIN3+ or cleared (not recorded which). The sequenced part of the CDR3 DNA is TGTGCTAGCAGCTCCGGGGGTGCGGATACG. Residues: CASSSGGADT. The whole CDR3 sequence is CASSSGGADTQYF.